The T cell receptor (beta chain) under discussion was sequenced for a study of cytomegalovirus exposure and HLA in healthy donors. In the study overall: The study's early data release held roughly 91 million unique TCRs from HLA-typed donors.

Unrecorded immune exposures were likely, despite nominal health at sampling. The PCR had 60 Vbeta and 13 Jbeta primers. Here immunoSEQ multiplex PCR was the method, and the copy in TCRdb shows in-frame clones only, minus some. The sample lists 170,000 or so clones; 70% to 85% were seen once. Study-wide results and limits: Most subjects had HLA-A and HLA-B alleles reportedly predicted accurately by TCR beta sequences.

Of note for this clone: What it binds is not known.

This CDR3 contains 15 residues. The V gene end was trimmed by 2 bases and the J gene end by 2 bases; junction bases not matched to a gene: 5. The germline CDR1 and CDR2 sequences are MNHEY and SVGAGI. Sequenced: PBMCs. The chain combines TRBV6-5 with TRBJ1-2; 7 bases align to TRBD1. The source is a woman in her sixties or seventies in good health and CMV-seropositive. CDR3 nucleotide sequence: TGTGCCAGCAGTTACCGCCGAGGGGGCAACTATGGCTACACCTTC. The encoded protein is CASSYRRGGNYGYTF.